A selection of T cell receptor beta chains follows, all from one sample in a study of blood T cell repertoires in COVID-19. TCRdb's copy holds only in-frame clones and misses some; the assay was immunoSEQ multiplex PCR. The sample has some 250,000 clones, roughly 76% seen once. The sequenced material came from peripheral blood. The receptors here all came from a woman at least 80 years old with COVID-19, enrolled during active disease. CDR3s include the opening cysteine and the closing phenylalanine or tryptophan. The order of the fields is clone size, CDR3 length, V gene, J gene, D gene, CDR3 protein, CDR3 DNA. The D gene is left open where the match is weak. A row's size may be missing; if present it is once, few, many or a size class.

>.|16|TRBV14|TRBJ1-1|.
CASSQGRSRGNTEAFF
TGTGCCAGCAGCCAAGGACGGTCGCGGGGCAACACTGAAGCTTTCTTT
>.|17|TRBV7-6|TRBJ2-2|TRBD2
CASSLGTSGSWTGELFF
TGTGCCAGCAGCTTGGGGACTAGCGGGAGTTGGACCGGGGAGCTGTTTTTT
>.|14|TRBV5-1|TRBJ2-5|.
CASSLAGQQETQYF
TGCGCCAGCAGCTTGGCTGGACAGCAAGAGACCCAGTACTTC
>.|17|TRBV5-6|TRBJ2-7|TRBD2
CASTRRPLAVPHSEQYF
TGTGCCAGCACCCGACGGCCACTAGCGGTCCCTCACAGCGAGCAGTACTTC
>few|13|TRBV6-5|TRBJ2-7|.
CASSYSSTYEQYF
TGTGCCAGCAGTTACTCATCCACCTACGAGCAGTACTTC
>.|15|TRBV6-5|TRBJ1-3|TRBD1
CASRTITGEENTIYF
TGTGCCAGCAGAACCATTACAGGGGAGGAGAACACCATATATTTT
>.|13|TRBV27|TRBJ1-2|TRBD1
CASSSLTGVGYTF
TGTGCCAGCAGTTCCCTAACAGGGGTCGGCTACACCTTC
>few|16|TRBV6-5|TRBJ2-1|TRBD2
CASSYAGLAKLKEQFF
TGTGCCAGCAGTTACGCCGGACTAGCGAAGCTCAAGGAGCAGTTCTTC
>.|14|TRBV27|TRBJ2-1|TRBD2
CASSFTSGLNEQFF
TGTGCCAGCAGTTTTACTAGCGGGCTGAATGAGCAGTTCTTC
>.|12|TRBV6-5|TRBJ1-2|.
CASDIWNYGYTF
TGTGCCAGTGACATATGGAACTATGGCTACACCTTC
>.|12|TRBV6-6|TRBJ1-2|.
CASSSQGNGYTF
TGTGCCAGCAGTTCACAGGGAAATGGCTACACCTTC
>.|15|TRBV29-1|TRBJ2-2|TRBD2
CSVEGLAGRHGELFF
TGCAGCGTTGAAGGACTAGCGGGACGACACGGGGAGCTGTTTTTT
>.|15|TRBV7-8|TRBJ1-1|TRBD1
CASSPQGGIRTEAFF
TGTGCCAGCAGCCCACAGGGGGGAATAAGAACTGAAGCTTTCTTT
>few|18|TRBV7-9|TRBJ1-3|.
CASSLARWGRISGNTIYF
TGTGCCAGCAGCTTAGCTCGGTGGGGCAGGATCTCTGGAAACACCATATATTTT
>once|14|TRBV6-5|TRBJ1-6|TRBD1
CASTLDRGRSPLHF
TGTGCCAGCACCCTGGACAGGGGTAGATCACCCCTCCACTTT
>.|16|TRBV24-1|TRBJ2-1|TRBD2
CATSDPSGRAGNEQFF
TGTGCCACCAGTGACCCGAGCGGGAGGGCCGGAAATGAGCAGTTCTTC
>.|20|TRBV19|TRBJ1-5|.
CASSISPAGVGGGYRQPQHF
TGTGCCAGTAGTATTTCCCCGGCGGGGGTAGGTGGAGGGTATCGACAGCCCCAGCATTTT
>.|15|TRBV5-6|TRBJ1-1|.
CASSFRAIKNTEAFF
TGTGCCAGCAGCTTCAGGGCAATTAAAAACACTGAAGCTTTCTTT
>.|12|TRBV11-1|TRBJ2-7|.
CASAVRSYEQYF
TGTGCCAGCGCTGTACGGTCGTACGAGCAGTACTTC
>.|15|TRBV27|TRBJ1-6|.
CASSQEGFYNSPLHF
TGTGCCAGCAGTCAGGAGGGCTTTTATAATTCACCCCTCCACTTT
>.|14|TRBV6-1|TRBJ2-7|.
CASSEAGSSYEQYF
TGTGCCAGCAGTGAAGCCGGGAGCTCCTACGAGCAGTACTTC
>few|13|TRBV5-1|TRBJ2-7|TRBD1
CASRPAGQDEQYF
TGCGCCAGCAGACCGGCGGGACAGGACGAGCAGTACTTC
>.|15|TRBV18|TRBJ2-7|.
CASSPPSASSYEQYF
TGTGCCAGCTCACCCCCTAGCGCGTCCTCCTACGAGCAGTACTTC
>.|16|TRBV28|TRBJ2-5|TRBD2
CASSPGWLAGKETQYF
TGTGCCAGCAGTCCCGGGTGGCTAGCGGGAAAAGAGACCCAGTACTTC
>.|13|TRBV5-1|TRBJ2-1|TRBD1
CASSTDRGNEQFF
TGCGCCAGCAGCACAGACAGGGGTAATGAGCAGTTCTTC
>.|13|TRBV7-2|TRBJ2-5|TRBD1
CASKQGAGETQYF
TGTGCCAGCAAACAGGGGGCGGGAGAGACCCAGTACTTC
>.|16|TRBV10-2|TRBJ2-2|TRBD2
CASSVAGGAGTGELFF
TGCGCCAGCAGTGTAGCGGGAGGGGCGGGCACCGGGGAGCTGTTTTTT
>.|13|TRBV2|TRBJ1-5|.
CASGQVENQPQHF
TGTGCCAGCGGGCAGGTCGAGAATCAGCCCCAGCATTTT
>.|12|TRBV6-1|TRBJ2-7|.
CASSEANGEQYF
TGTGCCAGCAGTGAAGCGAACGGCGAGCAGTACTTC
>.|11|TRBV20-1|TRBJ1-1|.
CSVRGGAEAFF
TGCAGTGTCAGGGGAGGGGCTGAAGCTTTCTTT
>few|17|TRBV18|TRBJ1-3|.
CASSPRTLGDSGNTIYF
TGTGCCAGCTCACCTCGGACCTTGGGAGACTCTGGAAACACCATATATTTT
>.|12|TRBV10-3|TRBJ1-5|.
CAISSGSQPQHF
TGTGCCATCTCCTCCGGGAGTCAGCCCCAGCATTTT
>.|15|TRBV18|TRBJ1-1|TRBD1
CASSPPGTENTEAFF
TGTGCCAGCTCACCACCCGGGACAGAGAACACTGAAGCTTTCTTT
>.|16|TRBV12-5|TRBJ2-3|TRBD1
CASALAIGGPTDTQYF
TGTGCTAGTGCTTTGGCTATAGGGGGCCCCACAGATACGCAGTATTTT
>.|12|TRBV2|TRBJ1-1|.
CASSQSTAEAFF
TGTGCCAGCAGTCAAAGTACAGCTGAAGCTTTCTTT
>few|14|TRBV19|TRBJ2-7|TRBD1
CASSMRGQGYEQYF
TGTGCCAGTAGTATGAGGGGACAGGGCTACGAGCAGTACTTC
>.|14|TRBV7-9|TRBJ1-4|.
CASSLAGVDEKLFF
TGTGCCAGCAGCTTAGCAGGGGTAGATGAAAAACTGTTTTTT
>few|13|TRBV5-1|TRBJ1-1|.
CASRRAVNTEAFF
TGCGCCAGCAGGAGGGCTGTGAACACTGAAGCTTTCTTT
>.|16|TRBV18|TRBJ2-1|TRBD2
CASSTLAGGQYNEQFF
TGTGCCAGCTCAACTCTAGCGGGGGGGCAGTACAATGAGCAGTTCTTC
>.|15|TRBV4-1|TRBJ1-2|TRBD1
CASSLPDRAYYGYTF
TGCGCCAGCAGCCTCCCGGACAGGGCATACTATGGCTACACCTTC
>.|15|TRBV6-5|TRBJ1-2|.
CASSSRTVTNYGYTF
TGTGCCAGCAGTTCACGGACAGTTACTAACTATGGCTACACCTTC
>few|13|TRBV7-9|TRBJ1-4|.
CASSTGKIEKLFF
TGTGCCAGCAGTACAGGGAAGATTGAAAAACTGTTTTTT
>.|14|TRBV30|TRBJ1-1|.
CAWSVKASGTEAFF
TGTGCCTGGAGTGTAAAGGCCTCGGGGACTGAAGCTTTCTTT
>.|11|TRBV18|TRBJ2-7|.
CASSEDYEQYF
TGTGCCAGCTCGGAGGATTACGAGCAGTACTTC
>.|13|TRBV5-4|TRBJ1-1|TRBD1
CASSMDRAPEAFF
TGTGCCAGCAGCATGGACAGGGCGCCTGAAGCTTTCTTT
>once|14|TRBV14|TRBJ2-7|TRBD1
CASSRQGAKYEQYF
TGTGCCAGCAGTCGACAGGGGGCAAAATACGAGCAGTACTTC
>.|16|TRBV18|TRBJ1-6|.
CASSPSRGARNSPLHF
TGTGCCAGCTCACCAAGCAGGGGCGCGAGGAATTCACCCCTCCACTTT
>.|15|TRBV7-9|TRBJ2-1|.
CASSLGTGSYNEQFF
TGTGCCAGCAGCTTAGGGACGGGGTCCTACAATGAGCAGTTCTTC
>.|15|TRBV5-1|TRBJ2-6|.
CASSLGYGGANVLTF
TGCGCCAGCAGCTTGGGCTACGGTGGGGCCAACGTCCTGACTTTC
>.|15|TRBV4-1|TRBJ1-5|.
CASRVSVNSNQPQHF
TGCGCCAGCAGGGTATCAGTTAATAGCAATCAGCCCCAGCATTTT